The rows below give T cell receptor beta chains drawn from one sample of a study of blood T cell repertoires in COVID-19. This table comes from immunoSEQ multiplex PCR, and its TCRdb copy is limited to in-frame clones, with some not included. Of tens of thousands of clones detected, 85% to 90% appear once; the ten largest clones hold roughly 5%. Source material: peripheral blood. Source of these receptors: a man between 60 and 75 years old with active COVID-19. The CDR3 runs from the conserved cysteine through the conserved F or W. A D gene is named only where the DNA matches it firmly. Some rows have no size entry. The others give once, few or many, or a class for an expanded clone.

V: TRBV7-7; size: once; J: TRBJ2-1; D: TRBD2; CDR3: CASSPNPGREANEQFF; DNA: TGTGCCAGCAGCCCCAATCCCGGGAGGGAGGCAAATGAGCAGTTCTTC
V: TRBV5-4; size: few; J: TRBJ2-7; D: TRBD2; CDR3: CASSPGGQTNSYEQYF; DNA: TGTGCCAGCAGCCCGGGAGGGCAGACCAACTCCTACGAGCAGTACTTC
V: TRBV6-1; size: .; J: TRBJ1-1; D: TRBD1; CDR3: CASSETWPGGRGTEAFF; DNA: TGTGCCAGCAGTGAAACGTGGCCAGGGGGCCGGGGAACTGAAGCTTTCTTT
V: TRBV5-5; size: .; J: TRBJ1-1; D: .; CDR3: CASSRTPGGGGTEAFF; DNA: TGTGCCAGCAGCCGGACCCCTGGGGGCGGGGGCACTGAAGCTTTCTTT
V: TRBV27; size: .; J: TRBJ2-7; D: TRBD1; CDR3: CASSPSSGTGPREQYF; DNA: TGTGCCAGCAGTCCATCTTCCGGGACAGGCCCTCGCGAGCAGTACTTC
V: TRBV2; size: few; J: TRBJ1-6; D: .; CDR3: CASGKTVTYNSPLHF; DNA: TGTGCCAGCGGGAAGACAGTTACCTATAATTCACCCCTCCACTTT
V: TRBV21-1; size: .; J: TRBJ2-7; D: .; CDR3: CASSKSGRISLHEQYF; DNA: TGTGCCAGCAGCAAAAGCGGAAGAATAAGTCTGCACGAGCAGTACTTC
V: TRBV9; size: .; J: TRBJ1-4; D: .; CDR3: CASSGQGQVSDEKLFF; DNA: TGTGCCAGCAGCGGGCAGGGTCAAGTGTCGGATGAAAAACTGTTTTTT
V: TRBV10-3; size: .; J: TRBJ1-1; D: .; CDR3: CAISGPGRGGAFF; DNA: TGTGCCATCAGTGGACCGGGACGAGGGGGAGCTTTCTTT
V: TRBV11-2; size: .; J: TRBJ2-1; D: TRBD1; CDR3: CASSFPRTGNNNEQFF; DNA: TGTGCCAGCAGCTTTCCCAGGACAGGGAATAACAATGAGCAGTTCTTC
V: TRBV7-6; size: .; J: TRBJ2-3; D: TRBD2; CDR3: CASSLGRLAGSTDTQYF; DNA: TGTGCCAGCAGCCTAGGCCGACTAGCGGGAAGCACAGATACGCAGTATTTT
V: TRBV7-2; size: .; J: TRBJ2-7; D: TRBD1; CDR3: CASSLAGTGSDEQYF; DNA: TGTGCCAGCAGCTTAGCCGGGACAGGGTCCGACGAGCAGTACTTC
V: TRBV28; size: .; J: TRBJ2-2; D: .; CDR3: CASSTRETNTGELFF; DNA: TGTGCCAGCAGCACCCGGGAGACGAACACCGGGGAGCTGTTTTTT
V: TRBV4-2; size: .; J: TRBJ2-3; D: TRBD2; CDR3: CASSQDREGADTQYF; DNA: TGTGCCAGCAGCCAAGATCGGGAGGGCGCAGATACGCAGTATTTT
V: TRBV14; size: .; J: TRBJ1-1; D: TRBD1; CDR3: CASSQDIGTGWTEAFF; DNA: TGTGCCAGCAGCCAAGATATAGGGACAGGATGGACTGAAGCTTTCTTT
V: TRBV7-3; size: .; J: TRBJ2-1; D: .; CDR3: CASSPGGEHNEQFF; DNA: TGTGCCAGCAGCCCCGGGGGAGAGCACAATGAGCAGTTCTTC
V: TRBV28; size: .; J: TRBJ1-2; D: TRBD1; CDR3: CASSRQGLDGYTF; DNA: TGTGCCAGCAGTCGACAGGGTTTAGACGGCTACACCTTC
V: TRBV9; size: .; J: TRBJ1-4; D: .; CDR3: CASSVGAGRATNEKLFF; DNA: TGTGCCAGCAGCGTAGGGGCGGGGCGGGCAACTAATGAAAAACTGTTTTTT
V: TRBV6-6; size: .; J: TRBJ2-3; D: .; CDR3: CASSYWGRSTDTQYF; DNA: TGTGCCAGCAGTTACTGGGGGAGGAGCACAGATACGCAGTATTTT
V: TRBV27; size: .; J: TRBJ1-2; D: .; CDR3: CASSLGFGGGTNYGYTF; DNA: TGTGCCAGCAGTTTGGGGTTTGGGGGGGGCACGAACTATGGCTACACCTTC
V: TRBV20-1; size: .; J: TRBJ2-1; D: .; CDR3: CSASPLNEQFF; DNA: TGCAGTGCTAGTCCCCTCAATGAGCAGTTCTTC
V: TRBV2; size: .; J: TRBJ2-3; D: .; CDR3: CASSEPEGPDTQYF; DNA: TGTGCCAGCAGTGAACCGGAGGGGCCAGATACGCAGTATTTT
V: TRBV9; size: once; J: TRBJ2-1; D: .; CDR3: CASSAWDSDNEQFF; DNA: TGTGCCAGCAGCGCTTGGGACTCCGACAATGAGCAGTTCTTC
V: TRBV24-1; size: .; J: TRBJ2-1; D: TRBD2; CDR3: CATGTSGRPLYNEQFF; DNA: TGTGCCACCGGGACTAGCGGGAGGCCTCTCTACAATGAGCAGTTCTTC
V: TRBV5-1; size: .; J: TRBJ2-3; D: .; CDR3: CASSFSGQKGADTQYF; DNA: TGCGCCAGCAGCTTCAGTGGACAGAAGGGCGCAGATACGCAGTATTTT